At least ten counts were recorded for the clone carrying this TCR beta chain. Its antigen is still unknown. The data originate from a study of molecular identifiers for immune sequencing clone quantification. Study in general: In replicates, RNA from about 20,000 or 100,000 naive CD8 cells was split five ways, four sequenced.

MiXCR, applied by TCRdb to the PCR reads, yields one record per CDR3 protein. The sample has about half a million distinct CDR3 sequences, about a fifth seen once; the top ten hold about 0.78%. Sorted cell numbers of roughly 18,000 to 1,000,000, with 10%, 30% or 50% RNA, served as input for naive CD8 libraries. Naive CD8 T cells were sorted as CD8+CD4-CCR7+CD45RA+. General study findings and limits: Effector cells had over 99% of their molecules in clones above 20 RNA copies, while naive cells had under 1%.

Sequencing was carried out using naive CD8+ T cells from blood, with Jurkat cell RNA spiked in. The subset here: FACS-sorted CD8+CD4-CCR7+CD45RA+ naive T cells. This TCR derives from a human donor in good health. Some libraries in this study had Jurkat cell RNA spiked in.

The DNA of the CDR3 is TGTGCCAGCAGTTACGGACAGGGCGGCAATCAGCCCCAGCATTTT. Translation gives CASSYGQGGNQPQHF. The chain employs TRBV6-5 and TRBJ1-5, with TRBD1 matching over 8 bases. CDR3 size: 15 residues. V lost 2 bases and J lost 2; bases outside the gene matches: 2. Germline CDR1 is MNHEY and CDR2 is SVGAGI.